The sample holds many counts of the clone carrying this TCR beta chain. Its target is not known. This sample was included in a study of T-cell reconstitution after alpha-beta-depleted transplantation in children. Overall study results and limits: Roughly two months post-transplant, alpha-beta T cells reportedly originated from several hundred graft clones that had expanded.

Molecular barcoding with unique molecular identifiers was used for the TCRbeta library. TCRdb reanalysed the PCR reads using MiXCR and keeps one entry per CDR3 protein. The repertoire has about 110,000 distinct CDR3 sequences, around 6.4% of them found once; the top ten carry roughly 25%. V lost 4 bases to trimming and J lost 3 bases; unmatched junction nucleotides: 18. CDR3 length equals 18 residues. Germline V gives CDR1 SGHRS, CDR2 YFSETQ. The V gene is TRBV5-1, the J gene TRBJ1-1; 7 bases agree with TRBD1. The material was PBMCs, mostly from graft donor cells, obtained 360 days after TCRalphabeta/CD19-depleted stem cell transplant. The sequence derives from a male patient aged 2 to 10 who had a stem cell transplant for acute lymphoblastic leukemia, so the T cells may come from the graft donor. The CDR3 region has the DNA TGCGCCAGCAGCCAGGGGCGACAGGGAAGATGGAAAGACACTGAAGCTTTCTTT. Translating gives CASSQGRQGRWKDTEAFF.